Reported below is one T cell receptor (beta chain). Antigen unknown. These data come from a study of blood T cells in healthy people across ages. Study overall: In model experiments, template switching was able to capture about one barcoded beta molecule for every two T cells that were present. Notes on the study in general: Age showed a roughly linear inverse relationship with TCR beta diversity per million T cells.

A second PCR, run for roughly 7 to 12 cycles, used a sample-barcoded 5' primer plus a J-beta primer mix. TCRdb processed the 5' RACE reads anew with MiXCR; each CDR3 protein has one entry. The table lists about 1 million distinct CDR3 sequences, 45% of them singletons. Per the germline V gene, CDR1 is LGHNA and CDR2 is YNFKEQ. The V and J ends lost 6 bases and 1 base, in that order; junction bases with no gene match: 16. There are 18 residues in the CDR3. The sequenced sample consisted of blood. V and J are TRBV4-2 and TRBJ2-7, with 9 bases fitting TRBD1. The TCR was taken from an older woman in good health. For the CDR3, the DNA is TGTGCCAGCAGTCCCTACAGGGGGCTGAGGGAGAATTCCTACGAGCAGTACTTC. It translates to CASSPYRGLRENSYEQYF.